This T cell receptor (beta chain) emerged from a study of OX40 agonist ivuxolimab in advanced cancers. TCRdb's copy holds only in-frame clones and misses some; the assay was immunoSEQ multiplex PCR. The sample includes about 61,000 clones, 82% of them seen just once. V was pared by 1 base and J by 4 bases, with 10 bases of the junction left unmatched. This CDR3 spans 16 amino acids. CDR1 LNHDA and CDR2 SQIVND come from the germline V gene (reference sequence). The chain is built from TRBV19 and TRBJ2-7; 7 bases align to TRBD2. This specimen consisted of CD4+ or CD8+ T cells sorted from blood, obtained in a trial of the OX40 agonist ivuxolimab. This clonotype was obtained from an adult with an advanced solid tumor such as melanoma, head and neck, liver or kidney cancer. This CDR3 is CASSIGTAGAGYEQYF. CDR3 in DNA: TGTGCCAGTAGTATAGGTACGGCGGGAGCCGGGTACGAGCAGTACTTC. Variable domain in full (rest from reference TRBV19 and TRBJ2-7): DGGITQSPKYLFRKEGQNVTLSCEQNLNHDAMYWYRQDPGQGLRLIYYSQIVNDFQKGDIAEGYSVSREKKESFPLTVTSAQKNPTAFYLCASSIGTAGAGYEQYFGPGTRLTVT.